This is a list of T cell receptor beta chains from one sample in a study of shared clonotypes between healthy human individuals. TCRdb keeps only in-frame clones here, not all; method: immunoSEQ multiplex PCR. The profile shows fewer than 2.5 million clones, 90% to 95% of them singletons. The specimen was naive CD4+ T cells from PBMCs. The receptors originated from a young man in good health. Some clones in this sample may be carry-over from other donors' samples. The CDR3 runs from the conserved cysteine through the conserved F or W. A D gene is named only where the DNA matches it firmly.

d_gene,v_gene,j_gene,CDR3aa
-,TRBV11-1,TRBJ2-7,CASSLWVIIGEIYEQYF
TRBD1,TRBV18,TRBJ1-5,CASSAAGTGGNQPQHF
-,TRBV5-1,TRBJ2-3,CASSDRRTAATDTQYF
-,TRBV5-1,TRBJ2-1,CASSSQSSNEQFF
TRBD2,TRBV5-4,TRBJ2-1,CASSLGEGGPTNEQFF
-,TRBV9,TRBJ2-5,CASSVSGSPQETQYF
-,TRBV9,TRBJ2-1,CASSASGSHNEQFF
TRBD1,TRBV25-1,TRBJ1-6,CASSETRTGNNSPLHF
TRBD2,TRBV7-3,TRBJ2-7,CASSLIAGAREQYF
TRBD2,TRBV7-9,TRBJ2-5,CASSLALSGGRRETQYF
-,TRBV5-1,TRBJ2-3,CASSGARGSIADTQYF
-,TRBV6-5,TRBJ1-2,CATHRADYGYTF
TRBD2,TRBV6-5,TRBJ2-1,CASSLTSVSYNEQFF
TRBD2,TRBV10-3,TRBJ2-7,CAISASGSYYEQYF
-,TRBV21-1,TRBJ1-5,CASSHPRDSRQPQHF
TRBD1,TRBV30,TRBJ1-3,CAWSRRGTENTIYF
TRBD1,TRBV29-1,TRBJ2-2,CSVGTGGTGELFF
-,TRBV9,TRBJ1-2,CASTRDTNYGYTF
-,TRBV5-6,TRBJ1-1,CASSLISSEAFF
-,TRBV12-5,TRBJ1-5,CASGLSGQPQHF
-,TRBV28,TRBJ1-3,CASSPWGPGRGNTIYF
-,TRBV28,TRBJ2-1,CASSTRGRGNNEQFF
-,TRBV19,TRBJ2-5,CASSIPGRETQYF
-,TRBV7-6,TRBJ2-1,CASSLAGGYNEQFF
TRBD1,TRBV19,TRBJ2-7,CASSAGGQYEQYF
-,TRBV2,TRBJ1-2,CASSEFGNYGYTF